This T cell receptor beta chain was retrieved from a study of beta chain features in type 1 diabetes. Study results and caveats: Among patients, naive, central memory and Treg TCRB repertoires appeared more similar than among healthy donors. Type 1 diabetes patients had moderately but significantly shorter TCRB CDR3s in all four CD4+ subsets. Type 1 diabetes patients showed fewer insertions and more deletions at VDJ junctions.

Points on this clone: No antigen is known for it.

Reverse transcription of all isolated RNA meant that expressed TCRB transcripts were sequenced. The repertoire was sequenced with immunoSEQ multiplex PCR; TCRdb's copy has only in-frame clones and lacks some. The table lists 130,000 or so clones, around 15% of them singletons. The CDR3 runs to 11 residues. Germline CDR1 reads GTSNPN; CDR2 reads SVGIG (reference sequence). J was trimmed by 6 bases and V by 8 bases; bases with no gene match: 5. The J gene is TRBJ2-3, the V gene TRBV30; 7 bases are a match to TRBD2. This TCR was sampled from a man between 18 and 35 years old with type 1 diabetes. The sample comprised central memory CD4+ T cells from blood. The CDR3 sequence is CAGEGGDTQYF. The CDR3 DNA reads TGTGCCGGTGAGGGAGGGGATACGCAGTATTTT.